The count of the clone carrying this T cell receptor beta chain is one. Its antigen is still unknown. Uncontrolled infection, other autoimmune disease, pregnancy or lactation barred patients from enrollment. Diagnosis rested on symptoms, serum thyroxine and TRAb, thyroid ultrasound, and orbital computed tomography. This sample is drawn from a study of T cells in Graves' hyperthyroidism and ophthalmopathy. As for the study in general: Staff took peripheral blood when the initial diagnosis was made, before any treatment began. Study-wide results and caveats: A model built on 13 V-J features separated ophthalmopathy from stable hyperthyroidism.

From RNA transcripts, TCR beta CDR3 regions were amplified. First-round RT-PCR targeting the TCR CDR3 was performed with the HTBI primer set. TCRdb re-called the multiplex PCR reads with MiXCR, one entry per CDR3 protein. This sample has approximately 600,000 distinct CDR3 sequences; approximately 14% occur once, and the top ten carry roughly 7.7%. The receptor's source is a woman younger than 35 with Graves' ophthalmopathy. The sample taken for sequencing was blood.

The chain's CDR3 is CSARVSLEQPQHF. The CDR3 DNA reads TGCAGTGCTAGAGTCTCTCTGGAACAGCCCCAGCATTTT. The J gene is TRBJ1-5, the V gene TRBV20-1; no firm D call. Looked up from germline, CDR1 is DFQATT and CDR2 is SNEGSKA (reference sequence). The CDR3 is made up of 13 amino acids. V shed 1 base and J shed 7 bases, with 11 bases lying between them.